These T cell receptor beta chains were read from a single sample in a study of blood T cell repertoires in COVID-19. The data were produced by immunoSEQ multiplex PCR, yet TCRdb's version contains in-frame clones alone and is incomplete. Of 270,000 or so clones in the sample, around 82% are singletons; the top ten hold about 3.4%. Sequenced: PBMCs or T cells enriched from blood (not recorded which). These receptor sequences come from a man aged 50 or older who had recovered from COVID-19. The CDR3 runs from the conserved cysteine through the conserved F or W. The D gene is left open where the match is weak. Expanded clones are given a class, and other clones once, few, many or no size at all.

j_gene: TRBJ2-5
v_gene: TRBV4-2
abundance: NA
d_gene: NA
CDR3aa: CASSQGVGGFETQYF
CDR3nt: TGTGCCAGCAGCCAGGGGGTGGGGGGATTTGAGACCCAGTACTTC

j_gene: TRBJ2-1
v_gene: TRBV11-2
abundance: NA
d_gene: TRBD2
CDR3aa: CASSLESGGLAGQFF
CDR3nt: TGTGCCAGCAGCTTAGAATCGGGGGGACTAGCGGGACAGTTCTTC

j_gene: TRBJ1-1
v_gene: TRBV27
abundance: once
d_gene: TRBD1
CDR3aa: CASSLRDRAPEAFF
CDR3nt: TGTGCCAGCAGTTTAAGGGACAGGGCCCCTGAAGCTTTCTTT

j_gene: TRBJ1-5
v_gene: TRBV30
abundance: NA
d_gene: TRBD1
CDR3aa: CAPTVDRGYQPQHF
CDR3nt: TGTGCCCCTACCGTTGACAGGGGATATCAGCCCCAGCATTTT

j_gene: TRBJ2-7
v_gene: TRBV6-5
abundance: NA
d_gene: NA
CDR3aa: CASTTSDRGYEQYF
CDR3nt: TGTGCCAGCACCACCTCCGACAGAGGCTACGAGCAGTACTTC

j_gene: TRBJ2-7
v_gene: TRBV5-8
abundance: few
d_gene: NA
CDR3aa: CASSLSPNYEQYF
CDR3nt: TGTGCCAGCAGCTTGTCCCCAAACTACGAGCAGTACTTC

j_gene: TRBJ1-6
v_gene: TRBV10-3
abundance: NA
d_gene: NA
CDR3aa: CAIKGVSYNSPLHF
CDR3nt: TGTGCCATTAAGGGGGTTTCCTATAATTCACCCCTCCACTTT

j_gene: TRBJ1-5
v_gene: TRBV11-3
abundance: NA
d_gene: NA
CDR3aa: CASSLDGQNQPQHF
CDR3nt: TGTGCCAGCAGCTTAGATGGGCAGAATCAGCCCCAGCATTTT

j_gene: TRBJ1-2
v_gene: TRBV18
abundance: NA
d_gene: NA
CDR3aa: CASSPGFEYGYTF
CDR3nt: TGTGCCAGCTCACCAGGCTTCGAATATGGCTACACCTTC

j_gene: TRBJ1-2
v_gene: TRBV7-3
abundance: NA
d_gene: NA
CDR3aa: CASSLTLQSGYTF
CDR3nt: TGTGCCAGCAGCCTCACCCTACAGTCAGGCTACACCTTC

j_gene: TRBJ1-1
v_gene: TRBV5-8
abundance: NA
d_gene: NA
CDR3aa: CASTKGRTYTEAFF
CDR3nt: TGTGCCAGCACCAAAGGCAGGACTTACACTGAAGCTTTCTTT

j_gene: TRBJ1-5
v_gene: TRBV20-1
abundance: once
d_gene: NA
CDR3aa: CSASRPVAGTFFQPQHF
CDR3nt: TGCAGTGCTAGTCGCCCGGTCGCAGGTACTTTCTTTCAGCCCCAGCATTTT

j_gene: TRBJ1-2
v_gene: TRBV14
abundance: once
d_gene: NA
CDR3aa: CASSQENGRHGYTF
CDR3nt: TGTGCCAGCAGCCAAGAGAACGGTCGTCATGGCTACACCTTC

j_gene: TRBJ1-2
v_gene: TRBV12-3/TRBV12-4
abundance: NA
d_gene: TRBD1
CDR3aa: CASSPDRVGSYTF
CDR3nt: TGTGCCAGCAGTCCTGACAGGGTCGGAAGCTACACCTTC

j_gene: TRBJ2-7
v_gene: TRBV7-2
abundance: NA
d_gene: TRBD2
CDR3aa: CASSPSAGGNSYEQYF
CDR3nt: TGTGCCAGCAGTCCTTCCGCGGGGGGCAACTCCTACGAGCAGTACTTC

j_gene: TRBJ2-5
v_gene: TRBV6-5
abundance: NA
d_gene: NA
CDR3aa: CASSSPPVGETQYF
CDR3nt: TGTGCCAGCAGTTCTCCTCCGGTCGGAGAGACCCAGTACTTC

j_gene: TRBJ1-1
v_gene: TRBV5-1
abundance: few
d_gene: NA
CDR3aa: CASSLEFGRVFTEAFF
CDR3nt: TGCGCCAGCAGCTTGGAGTTCGGCAGGGTGTTCACTGAAGCTTTCTTT

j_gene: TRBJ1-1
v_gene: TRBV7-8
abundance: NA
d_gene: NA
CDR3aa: CATRGGDTEAFF
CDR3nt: TGTGCCACCCGGGGGGGGGACACTGAAGCTTTCTTT

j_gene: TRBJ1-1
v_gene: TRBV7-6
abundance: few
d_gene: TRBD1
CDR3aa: CASSPGQGTGSEAFF
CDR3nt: TGTGCCAGCAGCCCGGGACAGGGGACGGGGTCTGAAGCTTTCTTT

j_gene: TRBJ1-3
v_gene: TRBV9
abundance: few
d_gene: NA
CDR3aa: CASSESPAGAIYF
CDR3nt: TGTGCCAGCAGCGAAAGTCCTGCGGGGGCCATATATTTT

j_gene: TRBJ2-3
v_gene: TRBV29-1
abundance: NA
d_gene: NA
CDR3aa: CSVEDVPTDTQYF
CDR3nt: TGCAGCGTTGAAGACGTTCCCACAGATACGCAGTATTTT

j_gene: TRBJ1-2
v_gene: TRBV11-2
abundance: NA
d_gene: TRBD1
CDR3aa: CASRNPGQGIDGGYTF
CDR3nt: TGTGCCAGCAGAAACCCGGGACAGGGGATTGACGGTGGCTACACCTTC

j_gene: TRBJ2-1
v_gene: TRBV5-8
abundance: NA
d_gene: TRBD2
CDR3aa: CASSRGGSGRGLDNEQFF
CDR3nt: TGTGCCAGCAGCCGTGGCGGTAGCGGGAGGGGTTTGGACAATGAGCAGTTCTTC

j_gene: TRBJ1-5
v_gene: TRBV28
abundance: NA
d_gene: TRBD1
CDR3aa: CASREKGQGAIWSQHF
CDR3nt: TGTGCCAGCAGAGAGAAGGGACAGGGGGCGATTTGGTCCCAGCATTTT

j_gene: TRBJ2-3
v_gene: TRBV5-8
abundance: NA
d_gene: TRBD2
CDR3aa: CASSLARIAGGRIDTQYF
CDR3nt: TGTGCCAGCAGCTTGGCCCGGATAGCGGGGGGGCGGATAGATACGCAGTATTTT

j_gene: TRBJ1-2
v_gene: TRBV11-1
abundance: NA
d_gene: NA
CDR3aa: CASSYGVNYGYTF
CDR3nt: TGTGCCAGCAGCTACGGGGTAAACTATGGCTACACCTTC

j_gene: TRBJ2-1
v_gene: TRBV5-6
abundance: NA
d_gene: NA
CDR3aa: CASSSTFGNEQFF
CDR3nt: TGTGCCAGCAGCTCCACTTTTGGCAATGAGCAGTTCTTC

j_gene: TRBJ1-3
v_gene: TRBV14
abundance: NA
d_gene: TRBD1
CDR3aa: CASSADRGGGNTIYF
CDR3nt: TGTGCCAGCAGCGCCGACAGGGGTGGAGGAAACACCATATATTTT